The source of this T cell receptor beta chain is a study of blood T cell repertoires in COVID-19. The wider study: Acute and convalescent COVID-19 samples came from the United States, Italy and Spain. Nucleic acid was either cDNA or gDNA, and it came from T cells, B-cell-depleted T cells, or PBMCs.

The germline V gene has CDR1 KGHSH and CDR2 LQKENI. The CDR3 is 17 amino acids. V lost 4 bases and J 0 bases, leaving 18 bases between the germline ends. As originally analysed: Amplification of reference gene primers was used by the study to estimate nucleated cell counts. The table came from immunoSEQ multiplex PCR; TCRdb's copy has only in-frame clones and leaves some out. The DNA gave D and trimming, while V, J and clone size come from that table. The table records about 85,000 clones, around four fifths of them present only once. This receptor was obtained from a man between 65 and 85 years old with acute or convalescent COVID-19. The sequencing sample was made of peripheral blood. The chain carries TRBV18 and TRBJ1-2, with D maybe TRBD1 (5 bases). The CDR3 DNA reads as TGTGCCAGCTCACGGACACCGGATCCACCACCTAACTATGGCTACACCTTC. It yields the protein CASSRTPDPPPNYGYTF.